The source of this T cell receptor beta chain is a study of early T cells in non-severe SARS-CoV-2 infection. Overall study: Sequencing of unsorted whole blood was done on bulk RNA, leaving chains unpaired.

Study conclusions and caveats: Using VDJdb, the matching emphasized anti-spike CD8 responses while missing private and CD4 specificities.

Each single cDNA molecule received a unique molecular identifier. TCRdb analysed the 5' RACE reads with MiXCR anew, one entry per CDR3 protein. The table records about 72,000 distinct CDR3 sequences, 10% of them present only once. This clonotype was counted between two and nine times. Antigen specificity is unknown. V lost 2 bases and J 2 bases, leaving 19 bases between the germline ends. This CDR3 is 17 amino acids long. The sequence came from an adult who was a healthcare worker with PCR-confirmed SARS-CoV-2 infection or an uninfected control (not recorded which). The input for sequencing was whole blood, taken at baseline. This chain joins TRBV12-3 or TRBV12-4 and TRBJ2-7, with D perhaps TRBD2 (7 bases). The CDR3 reads CASSLMLRGGVPYEQYF. The CDR3 DNA sequence: TGTGCCAGCAGTTTAATGCTTAGGGGGGGCGTCCCCTACGAGCAGTACTTC.